The 2 T cell receptor beta chains given below trace back to one sample, sequenced in a study of cytomegalovirus exposure and HLA in healthy donors. Sequencing was performed with immunoSEQ multiplex PCR; in TCRdb, only in-frame clones are kept and a portion is missing. The data show 90,000 or so clones, less than 85% seen once. Sequencing was carried out using PBMCs. The receptors were sampled from a young man in good health and CMV-seropositive.

This clone has a handful of counts. The V call is TRBV9, the J call TRBJ1-1, with D possibly being TRBD1 (6 bases). The CDR3 contains 15 residues. V lost 3 bases to trimming and J lost 3 bases, with 15 bases between them. CDR1 is SGDLS, CDR2 YYNGEE, per germline. The CDR3 sequence is CASSAPGDPDTEAFF. The CDR3 DNA reads as TGTGCCAGCAGCGCTCCAGGGGACCCGGACACTGAAGCTTTCTTT.

The count of this clone is one. As DNA, the CDR3 is TGTGCCAGCAGCTCTGGACTAGGTTGGGGCACAGATACGCAGTATTTT. This sequence encodes CASSSGLGWGTDTQYF. The chain carries TRBV9 and TRBJ2-3; 7 nucleotides line up with TRBD2. The CDR3 is 16 residues long. Per the germline V gene, CDR1 is SGDLS and CDR2 is YYNGEE. Trimming removed 4 bases from V and 1 base from J; junction bases left unmatched: 9.